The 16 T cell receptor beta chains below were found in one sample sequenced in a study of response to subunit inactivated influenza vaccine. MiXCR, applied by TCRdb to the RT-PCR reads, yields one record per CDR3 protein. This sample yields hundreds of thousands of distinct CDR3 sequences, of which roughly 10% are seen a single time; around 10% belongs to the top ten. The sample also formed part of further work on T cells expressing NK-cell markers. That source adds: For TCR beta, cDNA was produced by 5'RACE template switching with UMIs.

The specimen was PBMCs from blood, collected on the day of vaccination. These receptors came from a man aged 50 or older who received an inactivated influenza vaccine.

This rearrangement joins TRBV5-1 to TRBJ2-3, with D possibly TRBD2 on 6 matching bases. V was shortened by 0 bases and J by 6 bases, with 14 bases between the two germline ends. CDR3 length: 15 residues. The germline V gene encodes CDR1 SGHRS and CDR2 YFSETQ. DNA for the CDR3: TGCGCCAGCAGCTTGGATGGCCTGGCGGGGGATACGCAGTATTTT. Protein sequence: CASSLDGLAGDTQYF.

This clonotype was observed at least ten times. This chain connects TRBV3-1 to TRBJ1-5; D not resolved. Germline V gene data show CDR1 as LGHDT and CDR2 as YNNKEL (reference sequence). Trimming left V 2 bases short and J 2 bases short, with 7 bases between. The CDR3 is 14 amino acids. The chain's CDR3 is CASSQFRGNQPQHF. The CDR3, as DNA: TGTGCCAGCAGCCAATTTAGGGGCAATCAGCCCCAGCATTTT.

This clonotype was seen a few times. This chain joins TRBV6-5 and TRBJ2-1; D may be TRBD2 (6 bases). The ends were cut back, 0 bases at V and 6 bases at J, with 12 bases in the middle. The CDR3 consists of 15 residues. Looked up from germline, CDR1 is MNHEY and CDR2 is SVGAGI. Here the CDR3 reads CASSYSEGWGNEQFF. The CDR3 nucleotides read TGTGCCAGCAGTTACTCGGAGGGCTGGGGCAATGAGCAGTTCTTC.

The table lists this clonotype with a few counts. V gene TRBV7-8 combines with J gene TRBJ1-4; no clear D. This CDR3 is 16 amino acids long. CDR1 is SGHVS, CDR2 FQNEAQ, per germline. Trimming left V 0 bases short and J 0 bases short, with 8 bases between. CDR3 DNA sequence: TGTGCCAGCAGCTTAGCAGAGTTTGCAACTAATGAAAAACTGTTTTTT. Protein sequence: CASSLAEFATNEKLFF.

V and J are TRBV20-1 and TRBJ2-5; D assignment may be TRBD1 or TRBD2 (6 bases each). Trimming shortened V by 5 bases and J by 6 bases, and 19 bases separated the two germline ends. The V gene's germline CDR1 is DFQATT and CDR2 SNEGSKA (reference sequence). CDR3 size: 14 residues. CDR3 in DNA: TGCAGTGCTCCTCCTTTAGGGGGGTTTCAGACCCAGTACTTC. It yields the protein CSAPPLGGFQTQYF.

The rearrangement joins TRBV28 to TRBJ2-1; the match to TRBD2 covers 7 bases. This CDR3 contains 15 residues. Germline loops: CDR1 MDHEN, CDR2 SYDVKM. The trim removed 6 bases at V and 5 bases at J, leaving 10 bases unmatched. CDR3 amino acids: CASSELGGGDNEQFF. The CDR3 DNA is TGTGCCAGCAGCGAGTTGGGGGGGGGTGACAATGAGCAGTTCTTC.

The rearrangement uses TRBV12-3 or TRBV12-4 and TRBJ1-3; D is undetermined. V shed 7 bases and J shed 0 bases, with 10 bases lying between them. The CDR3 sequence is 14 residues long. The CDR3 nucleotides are TGTGCCAGCACCACTTATGGCTCTGGAAACACCATATATTTT. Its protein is CASTTYGSGNTIYF.

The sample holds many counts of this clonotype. The chain's CDR3 is CASSSSWTGNNSPLHF. The CDR3, as DNA: TGTGCCAGCAGCTCGTCTTGGACAGGGAATAATTCACCCCTCCACTTT. The rearrangement links TRBV7-2 to TRBJ1-6; 8 positions match TRBD1. The CDR3 has 16 residues. The germline V gene has CDR1 SGHTA and CDR2 FQGNSA. After removal of 4 bases from V and 5 bases from J, the junction contained 7 bases not matched to a gene.

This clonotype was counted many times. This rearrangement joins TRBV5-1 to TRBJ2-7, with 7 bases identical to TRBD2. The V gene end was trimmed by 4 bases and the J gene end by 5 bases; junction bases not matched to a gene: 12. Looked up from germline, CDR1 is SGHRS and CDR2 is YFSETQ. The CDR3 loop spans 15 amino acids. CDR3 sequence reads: CASSIGTTRVHEQYF. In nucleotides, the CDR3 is TGCGCCAGCAGCATCGGGACTACCCGTGTTCACGAGCAGTACTTC.

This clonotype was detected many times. CDR3 loop: CAYRTGNYNEQFF. The CDR3 coding sequence is TGTGCCTATAGGACAGGGAACTACAATGAGCAGTTCTTC. The V call is TRBV30, the J call TRBJ2-1; 8 positions agree with TRBD1. J was trimmed by 3 bases and V by 7 bases; bases with no gene match: 5. The CDR3 length is 13 residues. Looked up from germline, CDR1 is GTSNPN and CDR2 is SVGIG (reference sequence). The variable domain in full, completed from reference TRBV30 and TRBJ2-1, reads SQTIHQWPATLVQPVGSPLSLECTVEGTSNPNLYWYRQAAGRGLQLLFYSVGIGQISSEVPQNLSASRPQDRQFILSSKKLLLSDSGFYLCAYRTGNYNEQFFGPGTRLTVL.

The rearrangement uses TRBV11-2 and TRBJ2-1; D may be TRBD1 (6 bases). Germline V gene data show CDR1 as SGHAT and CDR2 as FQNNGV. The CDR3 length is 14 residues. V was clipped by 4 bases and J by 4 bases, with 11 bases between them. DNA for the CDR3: TGTGCCAGCAGCTCGGTAAGGGGGTACAATGAGCAGTTCTTC. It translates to CASSSVRGYNEQFF. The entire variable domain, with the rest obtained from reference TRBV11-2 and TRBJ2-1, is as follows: EAGVAQSPRYKIIEKRQSVAFWCNPISGHATLYWYQQILGQGPKLLIQFQNNGVVDDSQLPKDRFSAERLKGVDSTLKIQPAKLEDSAVYLCASSSVRGYNEQFFGPGTRLTVL.

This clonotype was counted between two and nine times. CDR3 coding DNA: TGCGCCAGCAGCTCCCACCGATCCTCCCTCACAGATACGCAGTATTTT. Amino acid sequence: CASSSHRSSLTDTQYF. The V gene is TRBV4-3, the J gene TRBJ2-3; D is uncertain. The CDR3 has 16 residues. Between the trimmed V and J ends, which lost 5 bases and 2 bases, there was a span of 17 bases. Germline V gene lookup returns CDR1 LGHNA and CDR2 YSLEER.

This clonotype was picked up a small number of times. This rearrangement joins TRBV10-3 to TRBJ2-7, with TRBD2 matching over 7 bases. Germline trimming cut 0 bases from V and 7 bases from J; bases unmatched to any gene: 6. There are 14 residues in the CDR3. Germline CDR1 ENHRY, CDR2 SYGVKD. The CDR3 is CAISESMGGREQYF. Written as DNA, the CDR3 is TGTGCCATCAGTGAGTCGATGGGAGGGAGGGAGCAGTACTTC.

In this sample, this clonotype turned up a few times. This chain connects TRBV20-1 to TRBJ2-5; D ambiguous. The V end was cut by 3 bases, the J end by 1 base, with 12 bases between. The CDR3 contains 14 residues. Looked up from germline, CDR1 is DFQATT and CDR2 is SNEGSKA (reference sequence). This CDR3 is CSARVAYLQETQYF. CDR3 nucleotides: TGCAGTGCTAGGGTAGCTTACCTCCAAGAGACCCAGTACTTC.

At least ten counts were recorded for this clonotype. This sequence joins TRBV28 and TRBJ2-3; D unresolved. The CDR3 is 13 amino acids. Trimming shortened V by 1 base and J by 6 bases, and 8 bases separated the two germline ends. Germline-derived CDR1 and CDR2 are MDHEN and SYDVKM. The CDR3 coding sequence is TGTGCCAGCAGTTTATCAATGGGGGATACGCAGTATTTT. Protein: CASSLSMGDTQYF.

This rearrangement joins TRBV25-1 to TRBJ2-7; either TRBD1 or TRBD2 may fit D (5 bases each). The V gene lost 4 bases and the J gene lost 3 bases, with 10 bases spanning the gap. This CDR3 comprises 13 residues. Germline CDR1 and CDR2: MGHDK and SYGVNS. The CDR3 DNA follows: TGTGCCAGCAGTGCCGGGGCCTTCTACGAGCAGTACTTC. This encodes CASSAGAFYEQYF.